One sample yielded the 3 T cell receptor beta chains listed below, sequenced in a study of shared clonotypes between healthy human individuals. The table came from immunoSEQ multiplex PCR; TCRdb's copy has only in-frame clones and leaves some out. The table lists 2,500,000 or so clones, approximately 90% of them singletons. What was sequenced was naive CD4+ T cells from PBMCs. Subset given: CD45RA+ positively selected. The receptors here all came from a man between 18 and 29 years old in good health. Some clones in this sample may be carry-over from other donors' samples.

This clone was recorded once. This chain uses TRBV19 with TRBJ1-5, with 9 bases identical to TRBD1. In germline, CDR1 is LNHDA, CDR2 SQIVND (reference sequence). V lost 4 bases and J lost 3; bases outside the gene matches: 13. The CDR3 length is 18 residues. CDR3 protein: CASSNPPGTGKNNQPQHF. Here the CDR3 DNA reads TGTGCCAGTAGTAATCCCCCCGGGACAGGGAAAAACAATCAGCCCCAGCATTTT.

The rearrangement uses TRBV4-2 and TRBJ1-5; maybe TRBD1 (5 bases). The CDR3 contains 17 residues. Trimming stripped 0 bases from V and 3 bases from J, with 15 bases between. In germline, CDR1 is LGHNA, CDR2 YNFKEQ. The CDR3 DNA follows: TGTGCCAGCAGCCAAGATCCTGGGGCCAGCTACAATCAGCCCCAGCATTTT. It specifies CASSQDPGASYNQPQHF.

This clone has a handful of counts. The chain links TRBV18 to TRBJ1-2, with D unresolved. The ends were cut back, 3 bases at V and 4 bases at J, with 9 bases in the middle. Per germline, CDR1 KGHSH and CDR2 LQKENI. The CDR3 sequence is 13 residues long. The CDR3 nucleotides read TGTGCCAGCTCACCTTTGGCTTCCTATGGCTACACCTTC. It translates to CASSPLASYGYTF.